These 8 T cell receptor beta chains share one sample of origin, sequenced in a study of blood T cell repertoires in COVID-19. Data came from immunoSEQ multiplex PCR; TCRdb stores just in-frame clones and leaves some out. The table records under 80,000 clones, more than 85% of them present only once. Sequenced sample: peripheral blood. Receptors originate from an older man with active or convalescent COVID-19.

There are a few counts of this clone. The rearrangement joins TRBV28 to TRBJ2-2; tentative D call: TRBD1 (6 bases). CDR1 and CDR2 from the germline V gene are MDHEN and SYDVKM. V was clipped by 10 bases and J by 0 bases, with 15 bases between them. This CDR3 is built from 15 residues. CDR3 region: CATLLWTANTGELFF. The DNA of the CDR3 is TGTGCCACTCTCCTGTGGACAGCGAACACCGGGGAGCTGTTTTTT.

V and J are TRBV2 and TRBJ1-2; D call uncertain. V was trimmed by 10 bases and J by 4 bases, leaving 16 bases between them. This CDR3 region has 13 residues. Looked up from germline, CDR1 is SNHLY and CDR2 is FYNNEI. The CDR3 region has the DNA TGTGCCACCGCGCAGGCCCCCGCCTATGGCTACACCTTC. It is translated as CATAQAPAYGYTF.

The CDR3 DNA follows: TGTGCCAGCAGTTTTCCGGGGACTCGGACCGGGGAGCTGTTTTTT. Protein product: CASSFPGTRTGELFF. The V call is TRBV28, the J call TRBJ2-2; possibly TRBD2 for D (6 bases). The V and J ends lost 3 bases and 5 bases respectively, with 13 bases between them. CDR3 length equals 15 residues. Germline V gene lookup returns CDR1 MDHEN and CDR2 SYDVKM.

The chain links TRBV6-5 to TRBJ1-5; 9 bases are a match to TRBD1. The CDR3 sequence is 16 residues long. The germline gives CDR1 MNHEY, CDR2 SVGAGI. V lost 0 bases to trimming and J lost 6 bases; unmatched junction nucleotides: 6. In DNA, the CDR3 is TGTGCCAGCAGTTACTCTGGGACAGGGATGAGTCAGCCCCAGCATTTT. Its protein is CASSYSGTGMSQPQHF.

The chain combines TRBV7-2 with TRBJ2-7, with TRBD2 matching over 8 bases. The CDR3 runs to 15 residues. CDR1 and CDR2 from the germline V gene are SGHTA and FQGNSA. J lost 3 bases, V lost 5 bases, and 9 bases had no gene match. The chain's CDR3 is CASSRGGSSGYEQYF. In DNA, the CDR3 is TGTGCCAGCAGCCGGGGGGGAAGCAGTGGCTACGAGCAGTACTTC.

The rearrangement uses TRBV10-3 and TRBJ1-5; 8 bases agree with TRBD1. This CDR3 has 15 residues. After removal of 0 bases from V and 6 bases from J, the junction contained 4 bases not matched to a gene. Germline-derived CDR1 and CDR2 are ENHRY and SYGVKD. For the CDR3, the DNA is TGTGCCATCAGTGAGTCGCCCAGGGGGCCTCAGCCCCAGCATTTT. It yields the protein CAISESPRGPQPQHF.

V and J are TRBV30 and TRBJ1-3; D gene unclear. Trimming removed 2 bases at V and 4 bases at J, with 3 bases between. The CDR3 totals 11 residues. Per the germline V gene, CDR1 is GTSNPN and CDR2 is SVGIG (reference sequence). The CDR3 spells CAWSLGNTIYF. In DNA, the CDR3 is TGTGCCTGGAGTTTAGGAAACACCATATATTTT.

This clone was counted between two and nine times. The CDR3 DNA reads as TGTGCCAGCCGGGCGGGGCCTCGGAGGTCACCCCTCCACTTT. Protein: CASRAGPRRSPLHF. This sequence joins TRBV7-9 and TRBJ1-6, with a weak D call TRBD1 (5 bases). V gave up 8 bases and J gave up 10 bases, with 18 bases separating them. The CDR3 spans 14 residues. Germline assignment: CDR1 SEHNR and CDR2 FQNEAQ (reference sequence).